What follows is one T cell receptor (beta chain) and its context. What it binds is unknown. RNA, at roughly 0.45 to 1 ug, was reverse transcribed with random hexamers. It was immunoSEQ multiplex PCR that amplified TCR beta CDR3 across 54 Vbeta and 13 Jbeta. TCRdb itself ran the immunoSEQ multiplex PCR reads through MiXCR, one entry per CDR3 protein. The sample consists of approximately 280,000 distinct CDR3 sequences, 80% to 90% of them appearing once. Sequencing of TCR beta covered CD8+ and CD4+ T cells obtained from blood. Negative isolation yielded CD4+ and CD8+ T cells, and FACS enriched TEMRA cells. The record originates from a study of CD8 T cells in Susac syndrome. Overall study results and limits: The study admitted that it had a relatively small number of individuals in its TCR sequencing and HLA analysis.

V lost 3 bases, J lost 0 bases, and 10 bases stayed unmatched. This CDR3 comprises 17 residues. Per the germline V gene, CDR1 is MNHEY and CDR2 is SVGAGI. Sequencing was done on a sample of CD8+ T cells from PBMCs. The clonotype originates from a human donor with multiple sclerosis. The V call is TRBV6-5, the J call TRBJ1-1; 7 bases agree with TRBD1. The CDR3 sequence is CASSYSVGDSMNTEAFF. CDR3 DNA: TGTGCCAGCAGTTATAGTGTGGGGGACAGCATGAACACTGAAGCTTTCTTT.